This T cell receptor (beta chain) came from a study of T cells in tuberculosis. Study-level information: IGRA-negative adolescents, IGRA-positive adolescents with latent tuberculosis and adults with active tuberculosis formed this South African cohort. PBMC were archived before or within 7 days of starting treatment. Points from the study as a whole: Smaller distances to GMM-specific TCRs suggested their expansion in active tuberculosis.

V lost 3 bases, J lost 2 bases, and 9 bases stayed unmatched. Germline V gene data show CDR1 as SGHAT and CDR2 as FQNNGV. This CDR3 region has 16 residues. TCRdb's copy holds only in-frame clones and misses some; the assay was immunoSEQ multiplex PCR. The sample holds fewer than 11,000 clones, around 94% seen once. On this clone itself: The antigen is unknown.

The source of this sequence is an adult with tuberculosis. Material for sequencing was PBMCs. The V and J genes are TRBV11-2 and TRBJ2-7; 8 nucleotides agree with TRBD1. As DNA, the CDR3 is TGTGCCAGCAGCTTCTCTACCGGGACAGGAACCTACGAGCAGTACTTC. Protein product: CASSFSTGTGTYEQYF.